The source of this T cell receptor (beta chain) is a study of T cell responses to AZD1222 COVID-19 vaccine. Whole-study findings and limits: At baseline, just 5 or 6 AZD1222 recipients tested seropositive. Spike-specific TCR breadth and depth both grew after two AZD1222 doses. Researchers took repertoire samples only after the peak T cell response had come. Mostly white British, mostly female donors; authors suggested clonal diversity may be underestimated.

Sequencing was performed with immunoSEQ multiplex PCR; in TCRdb, only in-frame clones are kept and a portion is missing. The sample contains over 85,000 clones, approximately 88% of which appear only once. As for this clone: What it recognizes is unknown.

Per germline, CDR1 LNHNV and CDR2 YYDKDF (reference sequence). This CDR3 region has 15 residues. Germline trimming cut 3 bases from V and 7 bases from J; bases unmatched to any gene: 6. The rearrangement joins TRBV15 to TRBJ1-4; TRBD1 matches 9 bases. This sequence originates from an adult who received the AZD1222 COVID-19 vaccine. Source: peripheral blood, taken 28 days after the second AZD1222 dose. The CDR3, as DNA: TGTGCCACCAGCAGGCCCGGGACAGGGATTGAAAAACTGTTTTTT. This sequence encodes CATSRPGTGIEKLFF.